This TCR beta chain appears in the sequencing data of a study of response to subunit inactivated influenza vaccine. This clonotype occurred many times. TCRdb independently ran MiXCR on the RT-PCR reads; one entry per CDR3 protein. The repertoire includes about 570,000 distinct CDR3 sequences, around 11% of them detected once, and 11% sits in the top ten. Germline values: CDR1 MNHEY, CDR2 SMNVEV (reference sequence). The V gene end was trimmed by 0 bases and the J gene end by 7 bases; junction bases not matched to a gene: 9. CDR3 size: 17 residues. A further study also used this sample, focusing on T cells expressing NK-cell markers. That paper adds: cDNA encoding TCR beta was synthesized via 5'RACE template switching incorporating UMIs.

This receptor was obtained from a man aged 45-60 years who received an inactivated influenza vaccine. The specimen was PBMCs from blood, collected on the day of vaccination. This chain links TRBV27 with TRBJ2-1; 10 positions agree with TRBD2. The CDR3 sequence: CASSLSSRLAGDNEQFF. CDR3 nucleotides: TGTGCCAGCAGTTTATCATCCCGGCTAGCGGGAGATAATGAGCAGTTCTTC.